Below are 31 T cell receptor beta chains sequenced from a single sample in a study of neoadjuvant anti-PD-1 for oral cavity cancer. As for time point: after neoadjuvant nivolumab, at surgical resection. Profiling relied on immunoSEQ multiplex PCR, and the TCRdb table lists in-frame clones only, not all of them. The table lists some 14,000 clones, 73% of them singletons, with roughly 2.8% in the top ten. The specimen comprised PBMCs, sampled after nivolumab (anti-PD-1) treatment. Receptors originate from a person aged 35 to 85 with oral cavity squamous cell carcinoma.

This chain uses TRBV6-1 with TRBJ1-5; 8 bases line up with TRBD1. This CDR3 contains 17 residues. J gave up 0 bases and V 4 bases, and 8 bases lay outside the gene matches. Germline V lookup: CDR1 MNHNS, CDR2 SASEGT. CDR3 residues: CASSGQGAVNSNQPQHF. DNA of the CDR3: TGTGCCAGCAGTGGCCAGGGGGCGGTTAATAGCAATCAGCCCCAGCATTTT.

Only one count was recorded for this clone. The V call is TRBV5-8, the J call TRBJ2-1; 10 bases match TRBD2. Germline values: CDR1 SGHTS, CDR2 YDEGEE. The CDR3 is 16 residues long. The trim removed 5 bases at V and 1 base at J, leaving 6 bases unmatched. This CDR3 reads CASRFLAGVSYNEQFF. The CDR3 nucleotides read TGTGCCAGCAGATTCCTAGCGGGAGTGTCCTACAATGAGCAGTTCTTC.

This chain links TRBV15 with TRBJ1-1; D is perhaps TRBD1 (5 bases). The CDR3 totals 14 residues. Germline-derived CDR1 and CDR2 are LNHNV and YYDKDF (reference sequence). V lost 6 bases, J lost 2 bases, and 13 bases lay in between. The CDR3 protein is CATSSGVANTEAFF. CDR3 sequence (DNA): TGTGCCACCAGTTCGGGGGTGGCAAACACTGAAGCTTTCTTT.

The genes are TRBV18 and TRBJ1-2; D is perhaps TRBD1 (5 bases). The CDR3 loop spans 15 amino acids. Germline V CDR1 and CDR2: KGHSH, LQKENI. Between the trimmed V and J ends, which lost 0 bases and 4 bases, there was a span of 12 bases. CDR3 DNA sequence: TGTGCCAGCTCACCACCGGAGACGGGGGGCTATGGCTACACCTTC. Its translation: CASSPPETGGYGYTF.

The chain joins TRBV4-1 to TRBJ2-7, with a possible D match to TRBD1 (6 bases). The germline V and J ends were trimmed by 1 base and 3 bases, with 10 bases remaining between them. This CDR3 contains 14 residues. The germline V gene encodes CDR1 MGHRA and CDR2 YSYEKL. CDR3 sequence (DNA): TGCGCCAGCAGCCAAGGGACAGACCTCTACGAGCAGTACTTC. Amino acid sequence: CASSQGTDLYEQYF.

V and J are TRBV10-3 and TRBJ2-1, with 7 bases aligning to TRBD2. CDR1 is ENHRY, CDR2 SYGVKD, per germline. After removal of 5 bases from V and 7 bases from J, the junction contained 8 bases not matched to a gene. The CDR3 has 14 residues. The CDR3 sequence is CAISLAELGNEQFF. In DNA form, the CDR3 reads TGTGCCATCAGTCTAGCGGAGCTGGGGAATGAGCAGTTCTTC.

The rearrangement links TRBV5-6 to TRBJ1-4; TRBD1 aligns across 11 bases. The CDR3 has 17 residues. Losses at the gene ends were 4 bases for V and 3 bases for J; bases not matched to a gene: 8. Germline CDR1 and CDR2: SGHDT and YYEEEE. The CDR3 spells CASSARTGGLPNEKLFF. As DNA, the CDR3 is TGTGCCAGCAGCGCCAGGACAGGGGGCTTACCTAATGAAAAACTGTTTTTT.

The rearrangement uses TRBV29-1 and TRBJ2-4; D gene ambiguous. The CDR3 runs 12 residues. The V end was cut by 1 base, the J end by 4 bases, with 5 bases between. Germline CDR1 is SQVTM and CDR2 is ANQGSEA. The CDR3 protein is CSVEGGKNIQYF. For the CDR3, the DNA is TGCAGCGTTGAAGGGGGAAAAAACATTCAGTACTTC.

The table lists this clone with a few counts. This chain connects TRBV7-2 to TRBJ1-2; D unclear. Germline CDR1 and CDR2: SGHTA and FQGNSA. This CDR3 region has 14 residues. V was cut by 1 base and J by 0 bases, with 6 bases left in between. As DNA, the CDR3 is TGTGCCAGCAGCTTAGAGTACTCTAACTATGGCTACACCTTC. This gives the protein CASSLEYSNYGYTF.

The chain has TRBV7-9 and TRBJ2-7; no definite D call. The germline V and J ends were trimmed by 1 base and 6 bases, with 10 bases remaining between them. Looked up from germline, CDR1 is SEHNR and CDR2 is FQNEAQ (reference sequence). The CDR3 loop spans 13 amino acids. CDR3 protein: CASSLDRLIEQYF. The CDR3 DNA follows: TGTGCCAGCAGCTTAGATCGTCTAATCGAGCAGTACTTC.

The chain links TRBV19 to TRBJ1-5; D is ambiguous. Trimming shortened V by 5 bases and J by 1 base, and 9 bases separated the two germline ends. The CDR3 sequence is 14 residues long. CDR1 is LNHDA, CDR2 SQIVND, per germline (reference sequence). The chain's CDR3 is CASSPSGSNQPQHF. The CDR3 DNA reads as TGTGCCAGTAGTCCAAGCGGGAGCAATCAGCCCCAGCATTTT.

The chain is built from TRBV6-1 and TRBJ1-1, with D possibly matching TRBD1 (5 bases). The V end was cut by 2 bases, the J end by 4 bases, with 8 bases between. The CDR3 sequence is 13 residues long. The germline gives CDR1 MNHNS, CDR2 SASEGT. In nucleotides, the CDR3 is TGTGCCAGCAGTGAATTGGGGGTCACTGAAGCTTTCTTT. Amino acid sequence: CASSELGVTEAFF.

The chain couples TRBV2 to TRBJ1-2; D gene uncertain. The CDR3 runs to 15 residues. V was clipped by 4 bases and J by 2 bases, with 14 bases between them. Germline V lookup: CDR1 SNHLY, CDR2 FYNNEI. The CDR3 nucleotides are TGTGCCAGCAGTGCCCTCCCCACAGCAAACTATGGCTACACCTTC. As protein: CASSALPTANYGYTF. The whole variable domain, remainder taken from reference TRBV2 and TRBJ1-2, is EPEVTQTPSHQVTQMGQEVILRCVPISNHLYFYWYRQILGQKVEFLVSFYNNEISEKSEIFDDQFSVERPDGSNFTLKIRSTKLEDSAMYFCASSALPTANYGYTFGSGTRLTVV.

This clone is medium-sized by share. The chain recombines TRBV28 with TRBJ2-5; the match to TRBD2 covers 10 bases. Germline CDR1 and CDR2: MDHEN and SYDVKM. J gave up 7 bases and V 7 bases, and 15 bases lay outside the gene matches. The CDR3 runs 16 residues. This CDR3 reads CASTLGAASGSRTQYF. CDR3 coding DNA: TGTGCCAGCACCCTGGGGGCGGCTAGCGGGAGTAGGACCCAGTACTTC.

This chain connects TRBV7-3 to TRBJ2-5, with a possible D match to TRBD1 (6 bases). This CDR3 region has 16 residues. Germline CDR1 reads SGHTA; CDR2 reads FQGTGA. Trimming pared 5 bases from V and 5 bases from J, leaving 21 bases between. The CDR3 loop reads CASSPFVRGPGETQYF. The CDR3 DNA sequence: TGTGCCAGCAGCCCTTTTGTCAGGGGCCCAGGGGAGACCCAGTACTTC.

For this clone: At one end the junction does not follow the germline gene, possibly because of a read error. The rearrangement uses TRBV20-1 and TRBJ2-7; TRBD1 aligns across 9 bases. The CDR3 contains 11 residues. Germline V gene lookup returns CDR1 DFQATT and CDR2 SNEGSKA (reference sequence). The CDR3 bases are TGCAGTGCTAGAGAGACAGGGGGGAAGCACTTC. Its protein is CSARETGGKHF.

The genes are TRBV5-6 and TRBJ1-1; D is possibly TRBD1 (6 bases). This CDR3 has 13 residues. V dropped 0 bases and J dropped 11 bases, with 14 bases sitting between them. Germline loops: CDR1 SGHDT, CDR2 YYEEEE. CDR3 residues: CASSLGQAGGAFF. Here the CDR3 DNA reads TGTGCCAGCAGCTTGGGACAGGCCGGAGGGGCTTTCTTT.

The V call is TRBV29-1, the J call TRBJ2-2; D may match TRBD1 or TRBD2 (5 bases each). The CDR3 extends over 13 amino acids. Germline V CDR1 and CDR2: SQVTM, ANQGSEA. Deletions cut 7 bases from V and 6 bases from J, with 15 bases between. The CDR3 loop is CSADGLGAGELFF. The CDR3 region has the DNA TGCAGCGCCGATGGACTGGGGGCCGGGGAGCTGTTTTTT.

The V gene is TRBV7-2, the J gene TRBJ1-5, with 9 bases fitting TRBD1. The CDR3 contains 14 residues. Trimming took 1 base from V and 6 from J; bases not matched to a gene: 1. Germline V gene sequence: CDR1 SGHTA, CDR2 FQGNSA. For the CDR3, the DNA is TGTGCCAGCAGCTTAGGACAGGGGGGTCAGCCCCAGCATTTT. It encodes CASSLGQGGQPQHF.

This chain uses TRBV19 with TRBJ1-5; a weak D match, TRBD1 (6 bases). The CDR3 loop spans 16 amino acids. CDR1 and CDR2 from the germline V gene are LNHDA and SQIVND (reference sequence). V was shortened by 2 bases and J by 1 base, with 12 bases between the two germline ends. CDR3 amino acids: CASSIIRGLSNQPQHF. The CDR3, as DNA: TGTGCCAGTAGTATAATACGGGGGCTGAGCAATCAGCCCCAGCATTTT.

This clone was recorded a few times. The chain is built from TRBV7-9 and TRBJ2-1; 7 nucleotides align to TRBD2. The CDR3 consists of 17 residues. CDR1 and CDR2 from the germline V gene are SEHNR and FQNEAQ (reference sequence). The J segment lost 0 bases and the V segment lost 5 bases, leaving 10 bases of the junction unmatched. The DNA of the CDR3 is TGTGCCAGCAGCCCTGTAGCGGGTGCGAGCTCCTACAATGAGCAGTTCTTC. Its protein product is CASSPVAGASSYNEQFF.

The chain recombines TRBV5-1 with TRBJ1-1; tentative D call: TRBD1 (5 bases). In germline, CDR1 is SGHRS, CDR2 YFSETQ. The CDR3 runs 13 residues. V was pared by 7 bases and J by 4 bases, with 14 bases between. The CDR3 sequence is CASRDQGGTEAFF. The CDR3 DNA reads as TGCGCCAGCCGCGATCAGGGTGGCACTGAAGCTTTCTTT.

The table lists this clone with a few counts. V gene TRBV28 combines with J gene TRBJ2-2; D not certain. Germline CDR1 is MDHEN and CDR2 is SYDVKM. The V end lost 7 bases, the J end lost 2 bases, and 5 bases lay between the germline ends. The CDR3 spans 12 residues. CDR3 DNA sequence: TGTGCCAGCAAGAAAAACACCGGGGAGCTGTTTTTT. Translated, it gives CASKKNTGELFF.

The chain combines TRBV28 with TRBJ1-5; D possibly corresponds to TRBD1 (5 bases). Trimming left V 7 bases short and J 4 bases short, with 11 bases between. This CDR3 has 13 amino acids. Germline assignment: CDR1 MDHEN and CDR2 SYDVKM. The CDR3 region is CASIGQGNQPQHF. As DNA, the CDR3 is TGTGCCAGCATTGGGCAGGGAAATCAGCCCCAGCATTTT. Filled out from reference TRBV28 and TRBJ1-5, the complete variable domain reads DVKVTQSSRYLVKRTGEKVFLECVQDMDHENMFWYRQDPGLGLRLIYFSYDVKMKEKGDIPEGYSVSREKKERFSLILESASTNQTSMYLCASIGQGNQPQHFGDGTRLSIL.

This sequence joins TRBV4-2 and TRBJ1-5; D is possibly TRBD1 (6 bases). Per the germline V gene, CDR1 is LGHNA and CDR2 is YNFKEQ. CDR3 size: 16 residues. Trimming stripped 2 bases from V and 0 bases from J, with 11 bases between. CDR3 nucleotides: TGTGCCAGCAGCCAAAGTGGACAGAATAGCAATCAGCCCCAGCATTTT. Its translation is CASSQSGQNSNQPQHF.

This chain joins TRBV9 and TRBJ2-5, with 8 bases fitting TRBD2. Germline V gene data show CDR1 as SGDLS and CDR2 as YYNGEE. This CDR3 is built from 15 residues. V shed 2 bases and J 2 bases; nucleotides not matched to a gene: 5. The CDR3, as DNA: TGTGCCAGCAGCGTGGGACTAGGGGGGCAAGAGACCCAGTACTTC. As protein: CASSVGLGGQETQYF.

This chain joins TRBV2 and TRBJ1-5; the match to TRBD1 covers 7 bases. V shed 6 bases, J shed 3 bases, and the junction held 2 bases outside the gene matches. In germline, CDR1 is SNHLY, CDR2 FYNNEI. The CDR3 contains 13 residues. Here the CDR3 reads CASSRGVNQPQHF. Written as DNA, the CDR3 is TGTGCCAGCAGCAGGGGGGTCAATCAGCCCCAGCATTTT.

The J gene is TRBJ1-5, the V gene TRBV5-1, with no clear D. The CDR3 is made up of 15 amino acids. With 0 bases removed from V and 1 base from J, the gap between germline ends came to 8 bases. Germline V gene lookup returns CDR1 SGHRS and CDR2 YFSETQ. CDR3 in amino acids: CASSLEGGSNQPQHF. The CDR3, as DNA: TGCGCCAGCAGCTTGGAAGGAGGAAGCAATCAGCCCCAGCATTTT.

V and J are TRBV28 and TRBJ2-5; 9 bases line up with TRBD2. The trim removed 5 bases at V and 1 base at J, leaving 2 bases unmatched. The CDR3 loop spans 14 amino acids. The germline V gene encodes CDR1 MDHEN and CDR2 SYDVKM. The CDR3 DNA reads as TGTGCCAGCAGTCGGACTAGCGCCCAAGAGACCCAGTACTTC. Protein: CASSRTSAQETQYF.

This sequence joins TRBV7-2 and TRBJ2-7; perhaps TRBD2 as D (6 bases). Germline V lookup: CDR1 SGHTA, CDR2 FQGNSA. The CDR3 length is 16 residues. V lost 1 base to trimming and J lost 4 bases, with 17 bases between them. This CDR3 is CASSLEGYGGKYEQYF. The CDR3 bases are TGTGCCAGCAGCTTAGAGGGATACGGGGGAAAATACGAGCAGTACTTC. Full variable domain (remainder filled in from reference TRBV7-2 and TRBJ2-7): GAGVSQSPSNKVTEKGKDVELRCDPISGHTALYWYRQSLGQGLEFLIYFQGNSAPDKSGLPSDRFSAERTGGSVSTLTIQRTQQEDSAVYLCASSLEGYGGKYEQYFGPGTRLTVT.

This sequence joins TRBV5-3 and TRBJ2-1; the D gene could be TRBD1 or TRBD2 (6 bases each). TRBV5-3 qualifies as an ORF whose function is uncertain. V dropped 4 bases and J dropped 4 bases, with 18 bases sitting between them. The CDR3 sequence is 16 residues long. The CDR3 protein is CARSLGGGSPYNEQFF. The CDR3 DNA sequence: TGTGCCAGAAGCCTAGGAGGGGGGTCCCCATACAATGAGCAGTTCTTC.